The 10 T cell receptor beta chains in this list originate from one sample, sequenced in a study of T cells in Graves' hyperthyroidism and ophthalmopathy. It was RNA transcripts that yielded the amplified TCR beta CDR3 regions. During a first-round RT-PCR of the TCR CDR3, the HTBI primer set was used. One entry per CDR3 protein, called by TCRdb with MiXCR from the multiplex PCR reads. In the table there are under 350,000 distinct CDR3 sequences, about 21% of which are singletons. The sample taken for sequencing was blood. The receptors originated from a woman aged 50 to 65 with Graves' hyperthyroidism.

The table lists this clonotype with many counts. This rearrangement joins TRBV20-1 to TRBJ1-6; 9 bases align to TRBD1. The J segment lost 10 bases and the V segment lost 0 bases, leaving 7 bases of the junction unmatched. Per the germline V gene, CDR1 is DFQATT and CDR2 is SNEGSKA (reference sequence). The CDR3 consists of 15 residues. The CDR3 nucleotides are TGCAGTGCTAGAGATGGCGGGACAGGGAGATCACCCCTCCACTTT. Translating gives CSARDGGTGRSPLHF.

This clonotype has ten or more counts. The rearrangement joins TRBV28 to TRBJ2-7, with TRBD2 matching over 9 bases. The CDR3 length is 14 residues. V dropped 7 bases and J dropped 2; count of bases not matched to a gene: 6. Germline V gene data show CDR1 as MDHEN and CDR2 as SYDVKM. The CDR3 DNA follows: TGTGCCAGCACCGTTAGCGGGAGCCCCTACGAGCAGTACTTC. Translating it yields CASTVSGSPYEQYF.

The rearrangement uses TRBV27 and TRBJ2-3; D perhaps matches TRBD1 (6 bases). This CDR3 has 15 residues. CDR1 and CDR2 from the germline V gene are MNHEY and SMNVEV (reference sequence). Trimming pared 4 bases from V and 1 base from J, leaving 12 bases between. For the CDR3, the DNA is TGTGCCAGCAGTTCCCGGGACATCCGCACAGATACGCAGTATTTT. Protein product: CASSSRDIRTDTQYF.

The chain couples TRBV9 to TRBJ2-7; 9 bases are a match to TRBD2. V gave up 4 bases and J gave up 0 bases; unmatched junction bases: 5. CDR1 SGDLS and CDR2 YYNGEE come from the germline V gene. The CDR3 length is 15 residues. CDR3: CASSPTSGLSYEQYF. Written as DNA, the CDR3 is TGTGCCAGCAGCCCTACTAGCGGGCTCTCCTACGAGCAGTACTTC.

The genes are TRBV28 and TRBJ2-7, with 7 bases fitting TRBD2. The CDR3 totals 14 residues. From germline, CDR1 is MDHEN and CDR2 SYDVKM. V was pared by 10 bases and J by 4 bases, with 13 bases of the junction left unmatched. The CDR3 protein is CATRRGEGLYEQYF. The CDR3 DNA sequence: TGTGCCACCAGGCGCGGGGAGGGCCTTTACGAGCAGTACTTC.

This clonotype was detected many times. The V gene is TRBV19, the J gene TRBJ2-7; possible D gene TRBD1, 6 bases. V lost 6 bases, J lost 1 base, and 13 bases lay in between. The CDR3 sequence is 14 residues long. CDR1 is LNHDA and CDR2 is SQIVND in the germline V gene (reference sequence). The CDR3 coding sequence is TGTGCCAGTAGCAGGGGTATTGGTTCCTACGAGCAGTACTTC. Its translation: CASSRGIGSYEQYF.

This clonotype has a count of ten or more. This CDR3 reads CSAPPGDNQPQHF. The CDR3 bases are TGCAGTGCTCCCCCGGGTGACAATCAGCCCCAGCATTTT. This rearrangement joins TRBV20-1 to TRBJ1-5; D is unclear. Trimming left V 5 bases short and J 3 bases short, with 11 bases between. This CDR3 is 13 amino acids long. Per the germline V gene, CDR1 is DFQATT and CDR2 is SNEGSKA (reference sequence).

The rearrangement uses TRBV20-1 and TRBJ2-3, with 11 bases lining up with TRBD2. V was clipped by 3 bases and J by 0 bases; unmatched bases: 2. This CDR3 is 15 amino acids long. Looked up from germline, CDR1 is DFQATT and CDR2 is SNEGSKA (reference sequence). The CDR3: CSASWTSGSTDTQYF. CDR3 DNA: TGCAGTGCTAGCTGGACTAGCGGGAGCACAGATACGCAGTATTTT.

The table lists this clonotype with a few counts. V usage is TRBV11-2 and J usage is TRBJ1-2; no definite D call. V was cut by 5 bases and J by 7 bases, with 23 bases left in between. Germline V gene data show CDR1 as SGHAT and CDR2 as FQNNGV. CDR3 length equals 16 residues. The CDR3 nucleotides are TGTGCCAGCAGCCCCACATCTTTCGCATCGGTTTCTGGCTACACCTTC. It specifies CASSPTSFASVSGYTF.

This clonotype was seen repeatedly, ten times or more. This sequence joins TRBV2 and TRBJ2-5; TRBD2 matches 7 bases. Germline V lookup: CDR1 SNHLY, CDR2 FYNNEI. The junction had 10 bases not matched to a gene; V was cut back by 7 bases and J by 5 bases. The CDR3 covers 14 residues. The DNA of the CDR3 is TGTGCCAGCAATCGTCCGGGAGGTGGGGAGACCCAGTACTTC. It encodes CASNRPGGGETQYF.